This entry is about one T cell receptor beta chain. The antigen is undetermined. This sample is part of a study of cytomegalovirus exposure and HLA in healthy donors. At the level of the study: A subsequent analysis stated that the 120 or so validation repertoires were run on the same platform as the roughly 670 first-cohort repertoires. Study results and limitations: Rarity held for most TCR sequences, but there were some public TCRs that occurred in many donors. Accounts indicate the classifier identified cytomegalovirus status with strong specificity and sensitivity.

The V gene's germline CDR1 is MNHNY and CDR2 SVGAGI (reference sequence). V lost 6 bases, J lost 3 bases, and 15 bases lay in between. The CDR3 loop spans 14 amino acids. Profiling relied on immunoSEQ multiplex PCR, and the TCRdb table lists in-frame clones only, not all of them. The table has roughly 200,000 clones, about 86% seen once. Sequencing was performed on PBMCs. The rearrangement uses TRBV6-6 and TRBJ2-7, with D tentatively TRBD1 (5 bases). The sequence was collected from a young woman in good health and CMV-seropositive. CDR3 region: CASSSARAFYEQYF. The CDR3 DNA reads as TGTGCCAGCAGCTCGGCCAGGGCCTTCTACGAGCAGTACTTC.